This TCR beta chain was found in a study of human T cells and chemical hapten exposure. General study points: Unchanged with DPC sensitization were TCRs above 1 in 1000 frequency.

The time point denotes: pre-sensitization, week 0. Treatment denoted: therapeutic diphenylcyclopropenone sensitization with weekly scalp DPC. Each donor was an alopecia patient between 18 and 70 years of age who qualified for DPC. TCRdb re-called the RACE reads with MiXCR, one entry per CDR3 protein. This sample has more than 250,000 distinct CDR3 sequences; roughly 8.9% occur once, and the top ten carry under 2.5%. The CDR3 contains 13 residues. V was cut by 5 bases and J by 1 base, with 8 bases left in between. Germline CDR1 SGHTA, CDR2 FQGNSA. This clonotype was detected a few times. The antigen is not known.

The sample was whole blood, taken in connection with sensitization to the hapten diphenylcyclopropenone (DPC). The TCR comes from a woman in her thirties or forties with alopecia areata. Some clones in this sample may be carry-over from other donors' samples. The chain employs TRBV7-2 and TRBJ1-1; D is unresolved. The CDR3 is CASSAQPNTEAFF. CDR3 in DNA: TGTGCCAGCAGCGCCCAGCCGAACACTGAAGCTTTCTTT.